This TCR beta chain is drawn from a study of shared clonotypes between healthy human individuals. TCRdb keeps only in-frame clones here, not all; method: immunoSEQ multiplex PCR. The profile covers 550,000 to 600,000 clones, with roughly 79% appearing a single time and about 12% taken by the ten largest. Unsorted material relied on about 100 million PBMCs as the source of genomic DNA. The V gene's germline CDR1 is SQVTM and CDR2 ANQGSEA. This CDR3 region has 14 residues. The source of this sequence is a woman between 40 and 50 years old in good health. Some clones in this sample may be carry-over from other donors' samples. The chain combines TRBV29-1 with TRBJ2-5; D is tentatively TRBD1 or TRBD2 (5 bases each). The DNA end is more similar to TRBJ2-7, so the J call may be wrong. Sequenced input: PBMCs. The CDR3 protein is CSATMSGAAVEQYF. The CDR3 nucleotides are TGCAGCGCTACTATGTCCGGGGCCGCGGTCGAGCAGTACTTC.